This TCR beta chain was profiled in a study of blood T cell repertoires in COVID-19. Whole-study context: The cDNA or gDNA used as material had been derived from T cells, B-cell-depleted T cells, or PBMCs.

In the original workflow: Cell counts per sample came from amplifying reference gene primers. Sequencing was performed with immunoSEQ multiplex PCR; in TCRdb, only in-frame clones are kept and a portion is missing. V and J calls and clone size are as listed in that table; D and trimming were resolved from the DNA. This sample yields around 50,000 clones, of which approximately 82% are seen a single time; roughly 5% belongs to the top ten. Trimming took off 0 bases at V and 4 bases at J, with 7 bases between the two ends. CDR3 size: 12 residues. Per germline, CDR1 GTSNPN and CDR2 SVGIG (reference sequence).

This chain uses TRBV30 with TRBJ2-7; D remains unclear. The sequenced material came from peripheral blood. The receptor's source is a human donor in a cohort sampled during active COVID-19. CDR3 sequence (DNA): TGTGCCTGGAGTGTTTCCGGGTACGAGCAGTACTTC. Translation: CAWSVSGYEQYF. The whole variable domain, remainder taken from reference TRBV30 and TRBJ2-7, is SQTIHQWPATLVQPVGSPLSLECTVEGTSNPNLYWYRQAAGRGLQLLFYSVGIGQISSEVPQNLSASRPQDRQFILSSKKLLLSDSGFYLCAWSVSGYEQYFGPGTRLTVT.